This TCR beta chain was documented in a study of OX40 agonist ivuxolimab in advanced cancers. Study at large: As their treatment, patients were administered ivuxolimab, an agonistic anti-OX40 (CD134) antibody. The mean age was roughly 60 years, ranging from about 20 to 79, with about 87% of participants male. Patients with prior anti-PD-1, anti-PD-L1 or anti-CTLA-4 therapy were eligible; 35% to 50% had some.

In germline, CDR1 is MNHEY, CDR2 SVGAGI. This CDR3 spans 13 amino acids. Regarding the study as a whole: CD4+ and CD8+ T cells in blood underwent clonal expansion by week 6 at 0.1 to 3.0 mg/kg.

Concerning this clone: What it recognizes is unknown. A read error may produce the germline difference seen at one junction end.

Only in-frame clones appear in the TCRdb table, and some are missing; sequencing was by immunoSEQ multiplex PCR. The sample has approximately 56,000 clones, roughly 77% seen once. The receptor was derived from an adult with an advanced solid tumor such as melanoma, head and neck, liver or kidney cancer. The rearrangement links TRBV6-5 to TRBJ2-7; D gene unclear. The source was CD4+ or CD8+ T cells sorted from blood, collected in a trial of the OX40 agonist ivuxolimab. The DNA of the CDR3 is TGTGCCAGCAGCCCCACCGGCTCCCACGAGCAGTACTTC. Translated, it gives CASSPTGSHEQYF.